This TCR beta chain is drawn from a study of post-analysis software for immune sequencing data. Background on the study: Relapsing-remitting, secondary progressive and progressive-relapsing courses of multiple sclerosis were included. Findings and limits, study-wide: F-measure co-clustering was strong for batch-matched samples. There was significantly lower normalized Chao1 diversity in multiple sclerosis patients than in controls. TRBV5-6, TRBV5-1 and TRBV20-1 were among roughly five TRBV segments more frequent in patients than controls.

In its sample, this clonotype was seen a few times. The antigen is not known. Every TCR beta cDNA library bore unique molecular identifiers. T cells numbering about 0.85 to 10 million yielded roughly 0.5 million cDNA molecules. Using its own MiXCR run on the PCR reads, TCRdb lists one record per CDR3 protein. The table records hundreds of thousands of distinct CDR3 sequences, 36% of them present only once. V was trimmed by 6 bases and J by 2 bases, leaving 13 bases between them. This CDR3 has 15 amino acids. CDR1 MNHNY and CDR2 SVGAGI come from the germline V gene (reference sequence). Sequencing input: blood. This chain joins TRBV6-6 and TRBJ1-4; the D gene is possibly TRBD1 (6 bases). The origin of this receptor is a girl under 18 with multiple sclerosis. CDR3 nucleotide sequence: TGTGCCAGCAGCCAGACAGGCGGGACTAATGAAAAACTGTTTTTT. Amino acid sequence: CASSQTGGTNEKLFF.